The rows below give T cell receptor beta chains drawn from one sample of a study of blood T cell repertoires in COVID-19. Clones were sequenced by immunoSEQ multiplex PCR, and TCRdb holds only the in-frame ones, with some missing. The data show roughly 140,000 clones, approximately 90% seen once. Material for sequencing was peripheral blood. These receptors all stem from a human donor in a cohort sampled during active COVID-19. Both conserved end residues are part of each CDR3. The D gene is left open where the match is weak. For some rows the clone size is stated as once, few or many, or as a class when expanded; others skip it.

>TRBV7-8|.|TRBJ1-6|TRBD1
TGTGCCAGCAGCTTAGTGGGACAGAGCGGTTCGTCCCTCCACTTT
CASSLVGQSGSSLHF
>TRBV5-1|.|TRBJ1-6|.
TGCGCCAGCAGCTTGGCCGAATTGCGCTCCTATAATTCACCCCTCCACTTT
CASSLAELRSYNSPLHF
>TRBV5-4|.|TRBJ1-4|TRBD1
TGTGCCAGCAGCTCGGACAGGGTGAATGAAAAACTGTTTTTT
CASSSDRVNEKLFF
>TRBV10-3|once|TRBJ2-2|.
TGTGCCATCAGTGAGTCTCTGTCGGGGGACACCGGGGAGCTGTTTTTT
CAISESLSGDTGELFF
>TRBV7-9|.|TRBJ1-5|.
TGTGCCAGCAGCTTAGGGCAAAATCAGCCCCAGCATTTT
CASSLGQNQPQHF
>TRBV5-1|.|TRBJ1-4|.
TGCGCCAGCAGCGGAGCCTTGGCAACTAATGAAAAACTGTTTTTT
CASSGALATNEKLFF
>TRBV30|.|TRBJ1-2|TRBD1
TGTGCCTGGAGGCCCCGGGGACAGAACTATGGCTACACCTTC
CAWRPRGQNYGYTF
>TRBV7-2|.|TRBJ2-7|.
TGTGCCAGCAGCTTATACGGCTACGAGCAGTACTTC
CASSLYGYEQYF
>TRBV5-5|once|TRBJ2-1|TRBD2
TGTGCCAGCAGCACTAGCGGGGGAGAATACAATGAGCAGTTCTTC
CASSTSGGEYNEQFF
>TRBV5-6|.|TRBJ2-7|.
TGTGCCAGCAGCTTGGGGGGGCATTCAATGAACGAGCAGTACTTC
CASSLGGHSMNEQYF
>TRBV29-1|.|TRBJ1-5|TRBD1
TGCAGCGTCCGGGACAGACTTAATCAGCCCCAGCATTTT
CSVRDRLNQPQHF
>TRBV15|once|TRBJ2-1|TRBD1
TGTGCCACCAGCACGCGGACAGGGTTGAAGAATGAGCAGTTCTTC
CATSTRTGLKNEQFF
>TRBV7-2|.|TRBJ2-7|TRBD2
TGTGCCAGCAGATTGACTAGCGGGGGGGCCAGCCCGTACGAGCAGTACTTC
CASRLTSGGASPYEQYF
>TRBV5-5|few|TRBJ1-6|.
TGTGCCAGCAGCTTGAGCAGGGGCGGGGGTTCACCCCTCCACTTT
CASSLSRGGGSPLHF
>TRBV10-3|few|TRBJ2-7|TRBD1
TGTGCCATCAGCATGACAGGGGCCTACGAGCAGTACTTC
CAISMTGAYEQYF
>TRBV9|.|TRBJ2-3|.
TGTGCCAGCAGCGTAGGTATCGTCAGTAGCACAGATACGCAGTATTTT
CASSVGIVSSTDTQYF
>TRBV5-1|once|TRBJ1-1|.
TGCGCCAGCAGCTTGGGAGGGCAGGGGACTGAAGCTTTCTTT
CASSLGGQGTEAFF
>TRBV3-1/TRBV3-2|.|TRBJ2-1|.
TGTGCCAGCAGCCAAGGGGGGACTCAGCAGTTCTTC
CASSQGGTQQFF
>TRBV5-5|.|TRBJ2-5|.
TGTGCCAGCAGCTTGGACAGGCCCCAAGAGACCCAGTACTTC
CASSLDRPQETQYF
>TRBV9|once|TRBJ2-3|.
TGTACCAGCAGCGTAGTGGCGGCTAGCACAGATACGCAGTATTTT
CTSSVVAASTDTQYF
>TRBV16|few|TRBJ1-1|.
TGTGCCAGCAGCCCCAACACAGGGAAGAACACTGAAGCTTTCTTT
CASSPNTGKNTEAFF
>TRBV29-1|.|TRBJ2-3|.
TGCAGCGTGGATACAGGGCCCGGAGATACGCAGTATTTT
CSVDTGPGDTQYF
>TRBV19|.|TRBJ2-2|TRBD1
TGTGCCAGTAGTTCGGGCAGGGGGACCGGGGAGCTGTTTTTT
CASSSGRGTGELFF
>TRBV6-5|.|TRBJ2-1|.
TGTGCCAGCAGTTTAGGCGGGGTTCCCTACAATGAGCAGTTCTTC
CASSLGGVPYNEQFF
>TRBV2|few|TRBJ1-2|.
TGTGCCAGCAGTGAATTTCAGGACTATGGCTACACCTTC
CASSEFQDYGYTF
>TRBV18|.|TRBJ2-6|TRBD1
TGTGCCAGCTCACCCCTCGGGACAGGGACCGGGGCCAACGTCCTGACTTTC
CASSPLGTGTGANVLTF
>TRBV3-1/TRBV3-2|.|TRBJ1-6|TRBD1
TGTGCCAGCAGCCAAGAAGGGGGCTCACCCCTCCACTTT
CASSQEGGSPLHF
>TRBV6-5|.|TRBJ2-1|.
TGTGCCAGCAGGGATCTAGGGGGGGTCTACAATGAGCAGTTCTTC
CASRDLGGVYNEQFF
>TRBV10-3|.|TRBJ2-7|.
TGTGCCATCAGTTTATACAGGGAAAACGAGCAGTACTTC
CAISLYRENEQYF
>TRBV19|.|TRBJ1-1|TRBD1
TGTGCCAGTAGTTCCCATGCCGGGACAGGGGGAAAAGCTTTCTTT
CASSSHAGTGGKAFF
>TRBV2|once|TRBJ1-2|TRBD1
TGTGCCAGCAGACCGGGACAGGCCTTCTATGGCTACACCTTC
CASRPGQAFYGYTF
>TRBV9|.|TRBJ2-6|TRBD1
TGTGCCAGCAGCGAGGGGACAGGGTACGGGGCCAACGTCCTGACTTTC
CASSEGTGYGANVLTF
>TRBV27|few|TRBJ1-6|.
TGTGCCAGCAGTTCCGGGGTAGCTAATTCACCCCTCCACTTT
CASSSGVANSPLHF
>TRBV7-9|once|TRBJ2-7|TRBD1
TGTGCCAGCAGCACACCTTCCCGGGACAGGGAGTACGAGCAGTACTTC
CASSTPSRDREYEQYF
>TRBV9|.|TRBJ2-3|TRBD2
TGTGCCAGCAGCGTAGCTATGGCTAGCGGGGGCACAGATACGCAGTATTTT
CASSVAMASGGTDTQYF
>TRBV3-1/TRBV3-2|.|TRBJ1-1|.
TGTGCCAGCAGCCAAGAGGGAGTGGTCGGTCGTCGGGCTTTCTTT
CASSQEGVVGRRAFF
>TRBV7-9|.|TRBJ1-2|.
TGTGCCAGCAGCTTAGGAGGGGGAGATGGCTATGGCTACACCTTC
CASSLGGGDGYGYTF
>TRBV5-1|.|TRBJ2-3|.
TGCGCCAGCAGCCCTATGACGACTGGCTCCGATACGCAGTATTTT
CASSPMTTGSDTQYF
>TRBV19|.|TRBJ2-1|TRBD2
TGTGCCAGTAGTAAAGGGACTAGCGGGGGGGACTACAATGAGCAGTTCTTC
CASSKGTSGGDYNEQFF
>TRBV19|.|TRBJ1-5|TRBD1
TGTGCCAGTAGTCCGACAGGGATTGGTCAGCCCCAGCATTTT
CASSPTGIGQPQHF
>TRBV5-1|.|TRBJ1-2|.
TGCGCCAGCAGCTCGGACTCTCAAGGGTATGGCTACACCTTC
CASSSDSQGYGYTF